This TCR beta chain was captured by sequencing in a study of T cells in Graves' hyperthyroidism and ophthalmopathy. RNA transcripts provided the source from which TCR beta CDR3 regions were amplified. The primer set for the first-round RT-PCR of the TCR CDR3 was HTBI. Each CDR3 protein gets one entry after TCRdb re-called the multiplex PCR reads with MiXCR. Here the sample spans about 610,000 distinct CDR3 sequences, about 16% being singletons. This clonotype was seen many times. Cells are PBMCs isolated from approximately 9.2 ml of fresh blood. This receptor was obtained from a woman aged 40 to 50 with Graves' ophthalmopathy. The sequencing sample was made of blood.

CDR3 loop: CSVLGGTGPSNEQFF. In nucleotides, the CDR3 is TGCAGCGTCCTCGGAGGGACAGGGCCTTCCAATGAGCAGTTCTTC. The chain links TRBV29-1 to TRBJ2-1, with 9 bases fitting TRBD1. Trimming cost V 6 bases and J 6 bases; bases outside gene matches: 12. Germline CDR1 SQVTM, CDR2 ANQGSEA. There are 15 residues in the CDR3.